This TCR beta chain was identified during a study of T-cell memory formation after mild COVID-19. The study's findings and limits: CD4/CD8 balance held among clones contracting day 15 to 85, and later expanders leaned CD4+. Of the contracting clones, CD4+ ones lay mainly in CM and EM, and CD8+ ones in EMRA. Second-wave clones reaching peak frequency on day 37 lacked confirmed SARS-CoV-2 specificity.

As to this clonotype: As yet, its antigen is unknown.

Germline CDR1 and CDR2: LGHNA and YSLEER. The CDR3 covers 16 residues. V lost 0 bases, J lost 0 bases, and 10 bases lay in between. TCR alpha and TCR beta cDNA libraries carrying sample barcodes and UMIs were produced by 5'RACE using constant-segment primers. TCRdb reanalysed the 5' RACE reads using MiXCR and keeps one entry per CDR3 protein. The sample has about 360,000 distinct CDR3 sequences; under 15% are singletons. The TCR originated in a man aged 18 to 29 who had mild COVID-19 (a few samples of this study predate the infection). Cell type and time point are not known. The rearrangement uses TRBV4-3 and TRBJ2-3, with D uncertain. The material sequenced was PBMCs or a T cell subset sorted from them (not recorded which). CDR3 sequence (DNA): TGCGCCAGCAGCCAAGATATGCGGCCCAGCACAGATACGCAGTATTTT. Translation: CASSQDMRPSTDTQYF.